The rows below give T cell receptor beta chains drawn from one sample of a study of a mutant IDH1 vaccine in newly diagnosed glioma. Measured with immunoSEQ multiplex PCR; TCRdb has only the in-frame clones, and not every one. The data hold under 45,000 clones, with roughly 83% observed a single time. No cognate antigen is known for these TCRs. The sample consisted of PBMCs, taken from a glioma patient whose treatment included an IDH1 peptide vaccine. These receptors all stem from a young woman with glioma. Some clones in this sample may be carry-over from other donors' samples. Both conserved end residues are part of each CDR3. D genes are given only for firm matches. Size is stated for part of the rows, as once, few or many counts, or as a class when the clone is expanded.

d_gene: TRBD1; v_gene: TRBV2; abundance: .; j_gene: TRBJ1-2; len: 14; CDR3aa: CASSLDRGWAGYTF; CDR3nt: TGTGCCAGCAGTTTAGACAGGGGATGGGCTGGCTACACCTTC
d_gene: TRBD1; v_gene: TRBV6-1; abundance: .; j_gene: TRBJ1-5; len: 13; CDR3aa: CASSQGENQPQHF; CDR3nt: TGTGCCAGCAGCCAGGGGGAAAATCAGCCCCAGCATTTT
d_gene: TRBD2; v_gene: TRBV27; abundance: .; j_gene: TRBJ2-3; len: 17; CDR3aa: CASSLGTSGRSGDTQYF; CDR3nt: TGTGCCAGCAGTTTAGGGACTAGCGGGAGGTCGGGAGATACGCAGTATTTT
d_gene: TRBD1; v_gene: TRBV7-9; abundance: .; j_gene: TRBJ1-2; len: 18; CDR3aa: CASSSKGTGFMIVKGYTF; CDR3nt: TGTGCCAGCAGCTCAAAGGGGACAGGTTTTATGATTGTGAAGGGCTACACCTTC
d_gene: .; v_gene: TRBV6-6; abundance: .; j_gene: TRBJ1-1; len: 14; CDR3aa: CASSFRPQGTEAFF; CDR3nt: TGTGCCAGCAGTTTCCGGCCACAGGGCACTGAAGCTTTCTTT
d_gene: TRBD2; v_gene: TRBV27; abundance: .; j_gene: TRBJ2-1; len: 16; CDR3aa: CASSASRLAGSNEQFF; CDR3nt: TGTGCCAGCAGTGCCTCCCGACTAGCGGGGAGCAATGAGCAGTTCTTC
d_gene: TRBD1; v_gene: TRBV2; abundance: .; j_gene: TRBJ1-5; len: 13; CDR3aa: CAYRTGGNQPQHF; CDR3nt: TGTGCCTACAGGACAGGGGGCAATCAGCCCCAGCATTTT
d_gene: .; v_gene: TRBV15; abundance: .; j_gene: TRBJ2-7; len: 16; CDR3aa: CATSRERGIIVYEQYF; CDR3nt: TGTGCCACCAGCAGAGAACGGGGTATTATCGTCTACGAGCAGTACTTC
d_gene: .; v_gene: TRBV9; abundance: .; j_gene: TRBJ2-7; len: 14; CDR3aa: CASSVDTDHYEQYF; CDR3nt: TGTGCCAGCAGCGTAGACACAGACCACTACGAGCAGTACTTC
d_gene: TRBD1; v_gene: TRBV5-1; abundance: few; j_gene: TRBJ1-4; len: 19; CDR3aa: CASSLMGIGIGGADEKLFF; CDR3nt: TGCGCCAGCAGCTTGATGGGTATCGGTATAGGGGGCGCGGATGAAAAACTGTTTTTT
d_gene: .; v_gene: TRBV7-8; abundance: .; j_gene: TRBJ2-3; len: 12; CDR3aa: CASSLGADTQYF; CDR3nt: TGTGCCAGCAGCTTAGGAGCAGATACGCAGTATTTT
d_gene: .; v_gene: TRBV5-6; abundance: few; j_gene: TRBJ1-4; len: 13; CDR3aa: CASSLGLNEKLFF; CDR3nt: TGTGCCAGCAGCTTGGGTTTGAATGAAAAACTGTTTTTT
d_gene: .; v_gene: TRBV6-1; abundance: .; j_gene: TRBJ1-2; len: 13; CDR3aa: CASSEAGGLGYTF; CDR3nt: TGTGCCAGCAGTGAAGCCGGGGGGCTTGGCTACACCTTC
d_gene: TRBD2; v_gene: TRBV14; abundance: .; j_gene: TRBJ2-7; len: 13; CDR3aa: CASSLNGLAVQYF; CDR3nt: TGTGCCAGCAGCCTAAACGGACTAGCGGTGCAGTACTTC
d_gene: TRBD1; v_gene: TRBV27; abundance: once; j_gene: TRBJ1-2; len: 15; CDR3aa: CASSFGTGLPGGYTF; CDR3nt: TGTGCCAGCAGTTTCGGGACAGGCTTGCCGGGGGGCTACACCTTC
d_gene: .; v_gene: TRBV29-1; abundance: .; j_gene: TRBJ1-3; len: 15; CDR3aa: CSVEDLGQGVDTIYF; CDR3nt: TGCAGCGTTGAAGATCTCGGGCAGGGAGTAGACACCATATATTTT
d_gene: .; v_gene: TRBV5-1; abundance: .; j_gene: TRBJ1-6; len: 14; CDR3aa: CASRTDARNSPLHF; CDR3nt: TGCGCCAGCAGGACCGACGCCCGTAATTCACCCCTCCACTTT
d_gene: .; v_gene: TRBV25-1; abundance: .; j_gene: TRBJ2-1; len: 12; CDR3aa: CASSVSYNEQFF; CDR3nt: TGTGCCAGCAGTGTGAGCTACAATGAGCAGTTCTTC
d_gene: .; v_gene: TRBV30; abundance: .; j_gene: TRBJ2-4; len: 14; CDR3aa: CAWSQGKGGNIQYF; CDR3nt: TGTGCCTGGAGTCAGGGAAAGGGTGGAAACATTCAGTACTTC
d_gene: .; v_gene: TRBV7-8; abundance: .; j_gene: TRBJ2-7; len: 14; CDR3aa: CASSLGHSGYEQYF; CDR3nt: TGTGCCAGCAGCTTAGGGCATTCAGGCTACGAGCAGTACTTC
d_gene: .; v_gene: TRBV6-5; abundance: .; j_gene: TRBJ2-7; len: 12; CDR3aa: CASWEDSYEQYF; CDR3nt: TGTGCCAGCTGGGAAGACTCCTACGAGCAGTACTTC
d_gene: TRBD1; v_gene: TRBV5-4; abundance: .; j_gene: TRBJ2-5; len: 14; CDR3aa: CASSLGDRTETQYF; CDR3nt: TGTGCCAGCAGCTTGGGGGACAGGACAGAGACCCAGTACTTC
d_gene: TRBD2; v_gene: TRBV29-1; abundance: .; j_gene: TRBJ2-3; len: 14; CDR3aa: CSVVAGRETDTQYF; CDR3nt: TGCAGCGTTGTAGCGGGGAGGGAAACAGATACGCAGTATTTT
d_gene: .; v_gene: TRBV5-4; abundance: .; j_gene: TRBJ2-2; len: 14; CDR3aa: CASSSGTLSGELFF; CDR3nt: TGTGCCAGCAGCTCCGGGACCCTAAGCGGGGAGCTGTTTTTT
d_gene: TRBD1; v_gene: TRBV7-8; abundance: .; j_gene: TRBJ1-2; len: 16; CDR3aa: CASSLLQGALKDGYTF; CDR3nt: TGTGCCAGCAGCTTATTACAGGGGGCGTTGAAGGATGGCTACACCTTC
d_gene: TRBD2; v_gene: TRBV5-6; abundance: .; j_gene: TRBJ2-1; len: 16; CDR3aa: CASSLSSGGVYNEQFF; CDR3nt: TGTGCCAGCAGCTTGTCTAGCGGGGGAGTATACAATGAGCAGTTCTTC
d_gene: .; v_gene: TRBV6-1; abundance: .; j_gene: TRBJ2-5; len: 9; CDR3aa: CASSPPLHF; CDR3nt: TGTGCCAGCAGTCCTCCACTGCACTTC
d_gene: .; v_gene: TRBV15; abundance: .; j_gene: TRBJ1-1; len: 13; CDR3aa: CATSRDRRGKAFF; CDR3nt: TGTGCCACCAGCAGAGATAGGCGGGGGAAAGCTTTCTTT
d_gene: .; v_gene: TRBV5-4; abundance: .; j_gene: TRBJ2-1; len: 13; CDR3aa: CASSLQILNEQFF; CDR3nt: TGTGCCAGCAGCTTGCAAATCCTCAATGAGCAGTTCTTC
d_gene: .; v_gene: TRBV9; abundance: .; j_gene: TRBJ1-1; len: 10; CDR3aa: CASSGNEAFF; CDR3nt: TGTGCCAGCAGCGGTAATGAAGCTTTCTTT
d_gene: TRBD1; v_gene: TRBV27; abundance: .; j_gene: TRBJ1-4; len: 16; CDR3aa: CASSSLGQGGGEKLFF; CDR3nt: TGTGCCAGCAGTTCACTCGGACAGGGGGGCGGTGAAAAACTGTTTTTT
d_gene: .; v_gene: TRBV7-2; abundance: .; j_gene: TRBJ2-2; len: 15; CDR3aa: CASSSTLPNTGELFF; CDR3nt: TGTGCCAGCAGCTCGACTCTGCCTAACACCGGGGAGCTGTTTTTT
d_gene: .; v_gene: TRBV11-2; abundance: .; j_gene: TRBJ2-7; len: 14; CDR3aa: CASSLIDILAEQYF; CDR3nt: TGTGCCAGCAGCTTAATAGATATACTGGCCGAGCAGTACTTC
d_gene: .; v_gene: TRBV30; abundance: few; j_gene: TRBJ1-1; len: 17; CDR3aa: CAWSSPAGGRGNTEAFF; CDR3nt: TGTGCCTGGAGTAGCCCCGCGGGGGGGCGAGGAAACACTGAAGCTTTCTTT
d_gene: TRBD1; v_gene: TRBV7-9; abundance: .; j_gene: TRBJ1-2; len: 17; CDR3aa: CASSPVAGGLINYGYTF; CDR3nt: TGTGCCAGCAGCCCCGTGGCAGGGGGACTTATTAACTATGGCTACACCTTC
d_gene: TRBD2; v_gene: TRBV19; abundance: .; j_gene: TRBJ2-7; len: 14; CDR3aa: CASSLSGRRDEQYF; CDR3nt: TGTGCCAGTAGCCTCAGCGGGAGAAGGGACGAGCAGTACTTC
d_gene: .; v_gene: TRBV6-5; abundance: .; j_gene: TRBJ2-3; len: 11; CDR3aa: CASSYSNTQYF; CDR3nt: TGTGCCAGCAGTTACTCAAATACGCAGTATTTT
d_gene: .; v_gene: TRBV9; abundance: .; j_gene: TRBJ1-2; len: 12; CDR3aa: CASSIDSYGYTF; CDR3nt: TGTGCCAGCAGCATAGACAGCTATGGCTACACCTTC
d_gene: .; v_gene: TRBV2; abundance: few; j_gene: TRBJ1-5; len: 13; CDR3aa: CASNPGPDQPQHF; CDR3nt: TGTGCCAGCAACCCGGGTCCCGATCAGCCCCAGCATTTT
d_gene: .; v_gene: TRBV9; abundance: .; j_gene: TRBJ1-3; len: 15; CDR3aa: CASSDRGASGNTIYF; CDR3nt: TGTGCCAGCAGCGACAGAGGGGCCTCTGGAAACACCATATATTTT